These T cell receptor beta chains were read from a single sample in a study of T cells in Graves' hyperthyroidism and ophthalmopathy. TCRdb reprocessed the multiplex PCR reads via MiXCR and lists one record per CDR3 protein. The sample consists of hundreds of thousands of distinct CDR3 sequences, about 16% of them appearing once. What was sequenced was blood. The receptors were gathered from a woman aged 40-49 years with Graves' ophthalmopathy. Both conserved end residues are part of each CDR3. A D gene is named only where the DNA matches it firmly. The listing skips clone size in some rows; elsewhere it reads once, few, many or a size class.

j_gene,v_gene,d_gene,abundance,CDR3nt,CDR3aa
TRBJ1-1,TRBV7-9,NA,many,TGTGCCATCTCTCAGACCTGGGGCACTGAAGCTTTCTTT,CAISQTWGTEAFF
TRBJ2-2,TRBV11-2,NA,many,TGTGCCAGCAGCTTTTCGGGGCTTCGTGCCACCGGGGAGCTGTTTTTT,CASSFSGLRATGELFF
TRBJ2-7,TRBV6-2/TRBV6-3,NA,NA,TGTGCCAGCAGTTACGGGACAAGGGCGATCAACTACGAGCAGTACTTC,CASSYGTRAINYEQYF
TRBJ2-1,TRBV11-2,TRBD1,once,TGTGCCAGCATCCAGGGGGACAGCTCCTACAATGAGCAGTTCTTC,CASIQGDSSYNEQFF
TRBJ1-1,TRBV3-1,NA,many,TGTGCCAGCAGCCAAGGGGGGTATAACACTGAAGCTTTCTTT,CASSQGGYNTEAFF
TRBJ2-1,TRBV3-1,TRBD2,many,TGTGCCAGCAGCCAGCCCAAGACTAGCGGGACTGTAAATGAGCAGTTCTTC,CASSQPKTSGTVNEQFF
TRBJ2-3,TRBV29-1,TRBD2,many,TGCAGCGTGCGGGGGTTAGTTGCAGATACGCAGTATTTT,CSVRGLVADTQYF
TRBJ2-3,TRBV7-2,TRBD2,few,TGTGCCAGCAGCTTAGAAGTAGCGGGGCGCACAGATACGCAGTATTTT,CASSLEVAGRTDTQYF
TRBJ2-3,TRBV20-1,NA,few,TGCAGTGCTAGAGGCCCTTTCCGAAGCACAGATACGCAGTATTTT,CSARGPFRSTDTQYF
TRBJ1-1,TRBV30,NA,many,TGTGCCTGGAGCAGGGACCTGGGCGCTGAAGCTTTCTTT,CAWSRDLGAEAFF
TRBJ2-1,TRBV19,NA,NA,TGTGCCAGTAGTATCCGGTGGGGAGGCAATGAGCAGTTCTTC,CASSIRWGGNEQFF
TRBJ2-1,TRBV14,TRBD2,few,TGTGCCAGCAGCTACGGACTAGCGGGGTATGAGCAGTTCTTC,CASSYGLAGYEQFF
TRBJ2-4,TRBV11-1,TRBD1,NA,TGTGCCAGCAGCTTAGGGAAGGAAAGGAGAGGGGGCGAAGCCAAAAACATTCAGTACTTC,CASSLGKERRGGEAKNIQYF
TRBJ2-4,TRBV2,TRBD2,NA,TGTGCCAGCAGTTCATTAGCGGGAGGGCCCATAAACATTCAGTACTTC,CASSSLAGGPINIQYF
TRBJ2-3,TRBV19,TRBD2,few,TGTGCCAGTAGTATAGACCCCGGGACTAGTACAGATACGCAGTATTTT,CASSIDPGTSTDTQYF
TRBJ1-2,TRBV20-1,NA,many,TGCAGTGCTAGACTATCTGGTTCTTTAAGCTATGGCTACACCTTC,CSARLSGSLSYGYTF
TRBJ2-5,TRBV6-1,TRBD2,many,TGTGCCAGCAGCGGACTAGCGTACGGTCTTATACAAGAGACCCAGTACTTC,CASSGLAYGLIQETQYF
TRBJ2-3,TRBV20-1,NA,few,TGCAGTGCTAGTGGTTTCCCGGGGGCAGATACGCAGTATTTT,CSASGFPGADTQYF
TRBJ2-5,TRBV20-1,NA,many,TGCAGTGCTAGATCACGACAGGATCAAGAGACCCAGTACTTC,CSARSRQDQETQYF
TRBJ2-7,TRBV4-1,TRBD2,NA,TGCGCCAGCAGCCATGTTGGACTAGCGGGTTCCTACGAGCAGTACTTC,CASSHVGLAGSYEQYF
TRBJ2-2,TRBV6-1,NA,few,TGTGCCAGCAGATCCGGACAGATTAGCACCGGGGAGCTGTTTTTT,CASRSGQISTGELFF
TRBJ1-4,TRBV9,TRBD1,few,TGTGCCAGCAGCGTTGGGACAGGGGATGAAAAACTGTTTTTT,CASSVGTGDEKLFF
TRBJ1-2,TRBV10-3,NA,few,TGTGCCATCAGTGTGAGCGGGTATGAGACTAACTATGGCTACACCTTC,CAISVSGYETNYGYTF
TRBJ2-2,TRBV6-1,TRBD1,NA,TGTGCCAGCAGTGAACATCAGGGGGCTGGATTGGGGGAGCTGTTTTTT,CASSEHQGAGLGELFF
TRBJ1-2,TRBV12-3/TRBV12-4,NA,few,TGTGCCAGCAGTTTAGTCAGTAACTCAAACTATGGCTACACCTTC,CASSLVSNSNYGYTF
TRBJ2-7,TRBV2,NA,few,TGTGCCAGCAGTAGGGGGTACTCCTACGAGCAGTACTTC,CASSRGYSYEQYF
TRBJ1-3,TRBV6-5,NA,few,TGTGCCAGCAGTTACGATTCCAGAACTGGAAACACCATATATTTT,CASSYDSRTGNTIYF
TRBJ2-2,TRBV5-1,NA,NA,TGCGCCAGCAGCGTAACAAGGGGAAGGAACACCGGGGAGCTGTTTTTT,CASSVTRGRNTGELFF
TRBJ2-1,TRBV3-1,NA,NA,TGTGCCGGCAGCCAATTTGCGTCGAATGAGCAGTTCTTC,CAGSQFASNEQFF
TRBJ2-2,TRBV5-1,NA,NA,TGCGCCAGCAGCTTTATGACAACCCGGGGCGGGGAGCTGTTTTTT,CASSFMTTRGGELFF
TRBJ2-5,TRBV6-1,NA,few,TGTGCCAGCAGTTACGGGATCGGGGAGACCCAGTACTTC,CASSYGIGETQYF
TRBJ2-3,TRBV28,NA,NA,TGTGCCAGCAGTTTATACCAGGGTAGCACAGATACGCAGTATTTT,CASSLYQGSTDTQYF
TRBJ1-1,TRBV5-1,NA,many,TGCGCCAGCAGAACCCAGGGATCGAGCACTGAAGCTTTCTTT,CASRTQGSSTEAFF
TRBJ1-1,TRBV18,NA,NA,TGTGTCAGCTCTCCCTTAATGGAGAACACTGAAGCTTTCTTT,CVSSPLMENTEAFF
TRBJ1-5,TRBV6-9,NA,few,TGTGCCAGCAGTTACTTCGACCCCCCTAATCAGCCCCAGCATTTT,CASSYFDPPNQPQHF
TRBJ2-3,TRBV20-1,TRBD2,few,TGCAGTGCTAGAGGGACTAGCGGTGCCCGGGATACGCAGTATTTT,CSARGTSGARDTQYF
TRBJ1-5,TRBV12-3/TRBV12-4,NA,NA,TGTGCCAGCAGTTTATCGGGGCAGGGAGTCAATCAGCCCCAGCATTTT,CASSLSGQGVNQPQHF
TRBJ1-1,TRBV5-1,NA,NA,TGCGCCAGCAGCCCGGGGGCCCTCACTGAAGCTTTCTTT,CASSPGALTEAFF
TRBJ1-6,TRBV5-1,NA,NA,TGCGCCAGCAGCTTTAACGGTCCGAATAATTCACCCCTCCACTTT,CASSFNGPNNSPLHF
TRBJ1-6,TRBV6-2/TRBV6-3,NA,once,TGTGCCAGCAGCCCTAACAGGGATAATTCACCCCTCCACTTT,CASSPNRDNSPLHF
TRBJ2-4,TRBV13,TRBD1,few,TGTGCCAGCAGCTTAGGCGGGACAGGGATCGGGTACATTCAGTACTTC,CASSLGGTGIGYIQYF
TRBJ2-1,TRBV6-1,NA,NA,TGTGCCAGCAGTGAAAGTCGGCGGAGCTCCTACAATGAGCAGTTCTTC,CASSESRRSSYNEQFF
TRBJ2-1,TRBV5-1,NA,NA,TGCGCCAGCAGCTTGACTTGGGCAGGGTCCAATGAGCAGTTCTTC,CASSLTWAGSNEQFF
TRBJ2-3,TRBV2,TRBD2,once,TGTGCCAGCAGTGGGGGACTAGCGGGAGGGTGGGGCACAGATACGCAGTATTTT,CASSGGLAGGWGTDTQYF
TRBJ2-7,TRBV4-1,TRBD2,NA,TGCGCCAGCAGCCCAGGGACTATGAGCTCCTACGAGCAGTACTTC,CASSPGTMSSYEQYF